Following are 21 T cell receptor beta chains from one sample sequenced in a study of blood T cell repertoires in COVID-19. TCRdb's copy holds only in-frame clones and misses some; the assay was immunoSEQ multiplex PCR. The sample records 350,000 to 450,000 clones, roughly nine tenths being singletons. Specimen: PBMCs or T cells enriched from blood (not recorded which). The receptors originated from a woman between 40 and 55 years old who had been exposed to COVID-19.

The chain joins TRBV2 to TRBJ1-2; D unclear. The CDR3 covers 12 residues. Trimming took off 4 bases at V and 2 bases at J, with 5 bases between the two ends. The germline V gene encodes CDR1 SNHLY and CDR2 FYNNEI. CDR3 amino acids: CASSGGNYGYTF. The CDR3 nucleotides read TGTGCCAGCAGTGGCGGGAACTATGGCTACACCTTC.

The CDR3 reads CASRPTGLGEAFF. DNA for the CDR3: TGTGCCAGCAGGCCCACAGGGTTAGGTGAAGCTTTCTTT. The chain links TRBV12-3 or TRBV12-4 to TRBJ1-1; tentative D call: TRBD1 (6 bases). Trimming took off 6 bases at V and 7 bases at J, with 15 bases between the two ends. The CDR3 has 13 amino acids.

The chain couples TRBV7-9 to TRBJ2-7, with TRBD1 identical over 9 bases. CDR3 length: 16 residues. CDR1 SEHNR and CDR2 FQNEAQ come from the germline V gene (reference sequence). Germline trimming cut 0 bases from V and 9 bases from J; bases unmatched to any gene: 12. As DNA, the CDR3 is TGTGCCAGCAGCTTAGCGGTGGGACAGGGCCGGTTTGCGCAGTACTTC. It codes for CASSLAVGQGRFAQYF.

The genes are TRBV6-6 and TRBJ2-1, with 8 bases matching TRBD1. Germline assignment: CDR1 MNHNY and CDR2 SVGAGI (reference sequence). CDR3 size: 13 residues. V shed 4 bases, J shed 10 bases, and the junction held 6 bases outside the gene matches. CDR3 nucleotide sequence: TGTGCCAGCAGTTCCCAGACAGGGGCGGAGCAGTTCTTC. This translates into CASSSQTGAEQFF.

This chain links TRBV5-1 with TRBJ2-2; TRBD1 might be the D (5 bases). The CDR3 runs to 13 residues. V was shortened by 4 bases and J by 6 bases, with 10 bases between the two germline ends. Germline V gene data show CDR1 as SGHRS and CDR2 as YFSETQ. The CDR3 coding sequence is TGCGCCAGCAGCCTGGTAGGGGCCGGGGAGCTGTTTTTT. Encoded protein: CASSLVGAGELFF.

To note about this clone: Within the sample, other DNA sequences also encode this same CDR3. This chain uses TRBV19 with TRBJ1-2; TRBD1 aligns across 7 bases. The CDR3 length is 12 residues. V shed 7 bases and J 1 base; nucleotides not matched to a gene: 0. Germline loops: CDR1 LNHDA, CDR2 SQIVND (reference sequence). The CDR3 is CASTGGNYGYTF. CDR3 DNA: TGTGCCAGTACAGGGGGTAACTATGGCTACACCTTC. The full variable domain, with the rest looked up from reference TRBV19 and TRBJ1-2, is DGGITQSPKYLFRKEGQNVTLSCEQNLNHDAMYWYRQDPGQGLRLIYYSQIVNDFQKGDIAEGYSVSREKKESFPLTVTSAQKNPTAFYLCASTGGNYGYTFGSGTRLTVV.

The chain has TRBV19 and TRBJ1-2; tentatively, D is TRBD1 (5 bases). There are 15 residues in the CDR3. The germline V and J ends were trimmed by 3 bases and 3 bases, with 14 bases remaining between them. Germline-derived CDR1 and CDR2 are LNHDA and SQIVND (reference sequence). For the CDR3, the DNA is TGTGCCAGTAGTATGATCGACAGAGGATACTATGGCTACACCTTC. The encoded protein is CASSMIDRGYYGYTF.

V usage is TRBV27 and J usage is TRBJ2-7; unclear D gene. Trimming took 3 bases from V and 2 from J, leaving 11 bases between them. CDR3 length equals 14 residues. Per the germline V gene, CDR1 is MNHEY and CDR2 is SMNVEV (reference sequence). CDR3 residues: CASSFGTGPYEQYF. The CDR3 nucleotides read TGTGCCAGCAGTTTCGGAACGGGTCCCTACGAGCAGTACTTC.

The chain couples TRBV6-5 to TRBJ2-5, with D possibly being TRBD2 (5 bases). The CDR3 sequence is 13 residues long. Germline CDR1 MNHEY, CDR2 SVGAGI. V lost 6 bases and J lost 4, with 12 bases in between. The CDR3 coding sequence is TGTGCCAGCAGAGCCCGGGCGGGAGAGACCCAGTACTTC. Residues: CASRARAGETQYF.

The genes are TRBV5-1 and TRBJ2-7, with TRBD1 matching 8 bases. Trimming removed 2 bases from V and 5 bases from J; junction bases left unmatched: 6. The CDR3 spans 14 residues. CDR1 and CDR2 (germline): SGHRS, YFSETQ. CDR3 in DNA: TGCGCCAGCAGCTTCGACAGGGGCGACCACGAGCAGTACTTC. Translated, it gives CASSFDRGDHEQYF.

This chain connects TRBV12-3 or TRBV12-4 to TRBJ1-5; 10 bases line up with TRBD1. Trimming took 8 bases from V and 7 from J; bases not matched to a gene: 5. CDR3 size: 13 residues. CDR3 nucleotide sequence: TGTGCCAGCGGGACAGGGGTTTGGCAGCCCCAGCATTTT. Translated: CASGTGVWQPQHF.

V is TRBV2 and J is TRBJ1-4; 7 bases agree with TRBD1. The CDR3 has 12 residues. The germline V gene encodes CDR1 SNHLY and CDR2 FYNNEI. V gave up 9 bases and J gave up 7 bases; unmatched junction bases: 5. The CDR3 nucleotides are TGTGCCAGAAGACAGGGTGGTGAAAAACTGTTTTTT. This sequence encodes CARRQGGEKLFF.

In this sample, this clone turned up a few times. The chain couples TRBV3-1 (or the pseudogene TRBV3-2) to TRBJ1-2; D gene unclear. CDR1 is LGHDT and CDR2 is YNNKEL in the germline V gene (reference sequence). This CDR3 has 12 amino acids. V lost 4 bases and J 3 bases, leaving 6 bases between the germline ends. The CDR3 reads CASSRGDYGYTF. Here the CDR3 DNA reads TGTGCCAGCAGCCGCGGAGACTATGGCTACACCTTC.

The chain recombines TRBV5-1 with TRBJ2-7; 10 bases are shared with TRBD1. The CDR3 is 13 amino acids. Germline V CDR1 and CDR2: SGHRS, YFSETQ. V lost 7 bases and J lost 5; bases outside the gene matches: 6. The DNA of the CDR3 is TGCGCCAGCGGAACCGGGACAGGGGACGAGCAGTACTTC. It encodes CASGTGTGDEQYF.

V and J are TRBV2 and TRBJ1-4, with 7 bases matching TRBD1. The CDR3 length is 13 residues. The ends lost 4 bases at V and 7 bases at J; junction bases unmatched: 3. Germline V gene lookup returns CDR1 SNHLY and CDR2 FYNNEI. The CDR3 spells CASSGSGGEKLFF. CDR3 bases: TGTGCCAGCAGTGGTTCAGGGGGTGAAAAACTGTTTTTT.

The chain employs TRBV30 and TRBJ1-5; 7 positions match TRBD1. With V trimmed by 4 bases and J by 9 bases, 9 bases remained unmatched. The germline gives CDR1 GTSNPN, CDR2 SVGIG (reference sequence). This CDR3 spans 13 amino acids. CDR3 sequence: CAWNRQGEGPQHF. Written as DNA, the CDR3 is TGTGCCTGGAATAGACAGGGAGAAGGGCCCCAGCATTTT.

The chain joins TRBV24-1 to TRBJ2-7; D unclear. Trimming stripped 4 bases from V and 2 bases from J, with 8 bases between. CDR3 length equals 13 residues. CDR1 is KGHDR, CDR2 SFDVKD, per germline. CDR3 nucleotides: TGTGCCACCAGTGACCGCGCCACCTACGAGCAGTACTTC. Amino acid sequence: CATSDRATYEQYF.

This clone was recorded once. CDR3 nucleotides: TGTGCCAGTTCCGGGACAGTAGCCAAAAACATTCAGTACTTC. Protein sequence: CASSGTVAKNIQYF. The V and J genes are TRBV2 and TRBJ2-4, with 7 bases matching TRBD1. This CDR3 has 14 amino acids. The V gene's germline CDR1 is SNHLY and CDR2 FYNNEI. Germline trimming cut 9 bases from V and 0 bases from J; bases unmatched to any gene: 5.

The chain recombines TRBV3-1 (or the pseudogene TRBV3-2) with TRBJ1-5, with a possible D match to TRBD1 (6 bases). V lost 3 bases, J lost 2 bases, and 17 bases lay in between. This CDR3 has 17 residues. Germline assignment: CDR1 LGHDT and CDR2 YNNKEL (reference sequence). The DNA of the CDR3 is TGTGCCAGCAGCCAGTCACAGGGCGGTGGGGGCAATCAGCCCCAGCATTTT. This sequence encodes CASSQSQGGGGNQPQHF.

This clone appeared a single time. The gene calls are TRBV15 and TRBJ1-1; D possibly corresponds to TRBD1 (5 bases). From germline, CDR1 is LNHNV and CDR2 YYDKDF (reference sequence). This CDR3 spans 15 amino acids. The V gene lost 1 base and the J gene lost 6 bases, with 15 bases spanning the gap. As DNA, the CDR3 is TGTGCCACCAGCAGAGTGCGGCAGGGAATCGCTGAAGCTTTCTTT. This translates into CATSRVRQGIAEAFF.

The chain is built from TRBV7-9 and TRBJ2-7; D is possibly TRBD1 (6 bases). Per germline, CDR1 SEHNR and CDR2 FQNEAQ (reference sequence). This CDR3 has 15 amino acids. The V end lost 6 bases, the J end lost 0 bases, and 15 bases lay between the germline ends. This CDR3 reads CASSLQGIFSYEQYF. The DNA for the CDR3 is TGTGCCAGCAGTCTACAGGGCATTTTCTCCTACGAGCAGTACTTC.